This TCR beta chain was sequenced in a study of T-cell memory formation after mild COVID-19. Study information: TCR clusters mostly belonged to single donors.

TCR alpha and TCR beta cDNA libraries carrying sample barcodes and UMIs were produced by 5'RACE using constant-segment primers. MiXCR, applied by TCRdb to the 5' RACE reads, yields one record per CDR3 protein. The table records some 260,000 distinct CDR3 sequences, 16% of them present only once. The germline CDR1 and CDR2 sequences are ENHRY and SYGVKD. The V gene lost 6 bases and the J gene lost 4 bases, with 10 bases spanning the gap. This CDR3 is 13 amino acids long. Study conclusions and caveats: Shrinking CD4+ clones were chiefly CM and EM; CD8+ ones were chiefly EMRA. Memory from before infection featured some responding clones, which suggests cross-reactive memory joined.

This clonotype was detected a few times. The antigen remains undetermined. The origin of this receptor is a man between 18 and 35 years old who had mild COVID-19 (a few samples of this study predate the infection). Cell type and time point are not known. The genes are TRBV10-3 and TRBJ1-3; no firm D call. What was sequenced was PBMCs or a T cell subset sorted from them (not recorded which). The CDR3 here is CAISAEEGNTIYF. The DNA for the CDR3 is TGTGCCATCAGCGCCGAGGAGGGAAACACCATATATTTT.